This T cell receptor beta chain originates from a study of early T cells in non-severe SARS-CoV-2 infection. Study context: Unpaired chains resulted from sequencing bulk RNA of unsorted whole blood.

Unique molecular identifiers (one per individual cDNA molecule) were attached. TCRdb re-called the 5' RACE reads through MiXCR, storing one row per CDR3 protein. The repertoire holds about 45,000 distinct CDR3 sequences, with more than 9% as singletons. This CDR3 region has 15 residues. Trimming shortened V by 0 bases and J by 1 base, and 7 bases separated the two germline ends. CDR1 is MGHRA and CDR2 is YSYEKL in the germline V gene. The sample consisted of whole blood. The chain recombines TRBV4-1 with TRBJ1-3; D not resolved. This TCR derives from an adult who was a healthcare worker with PCR-confirmed SARS-CoV-2 infection or an uninfected control (not recorded which). CDR3 region: CASSQEVSSGNTIYF. For the CDR3, the DNA is TGCGCCAGCAGCCAAGAGGTGTCATCTGGAAACACCATATATTTT.